One and the same sample provided the 8 T cell receptor beta chains below, sequenced in a study of CD8 T cells in Susac syndrome. Reverse transcription of roughly 0.5 to 1 ug RNA was carried out with random hexamers. TCRdb used MiXCR to reprocess the immunoSEQ multiplex PCR reads, holding one entry per CDR3 protein. The table shows about 120,000 distinct CDR3 sequences, with roughly 92% occurring only once. What was sequenced was CD8+ T cells from PBMCs. All receptors derive from a human donor in good health.

The V and J genes are TRBV6-2 or TRBV6-3 and TRBJ1-4; 10 bases map to TRBD1. This CDR3 comprises 15 residues. The germline CDR1 and CDR2 sequences are MNHEY and SVGEGT. J was trimmed by 6 bases and V by 5 bases; bases with no gene match: 6. CDR3 sequence: CASSLWTGGDEKLFF. As DNA, the CDR3 is TGTGCCAGCAGTCTATGGACAGGGGGAGATGAAAAACTGTTTTTT.

This chain links TRBV29-1 with TRBJ2-5; D gene unclear. V was cut by 4 bases and J by 1 base, with 7 bases left in between. Germline values: CDR1 SQVTM, CDR2 ANQGSEA. The CDR3 covers 12 residues. The CDR3 DNA reads as TGCAGCGTTGCACGTAGCCAAGAGACCCAGTACTTC. Translated, it gives CSVARSQETQYF. Based on the CDR3 plus reference TRBV29-1 and TRBJ2-5, the full variable domain is SAVISQKPSRDICQRGTSLTIQCQVDSQVTMMFWYRQQPGQSLTLIATANQGSEATYESGFVIDKFPISRPNLTFSTLTVSNMSPEDSSIYLCSVARSQETQYFGPGTRLLVL.

The rearrangement links TRBV5-1 to TRBJ2-3, with a weak D call TRBD1 (6 bases). This CDR3 comprises 15 residues. Germline V CDR1 and CDR2: SGHRS, YFSETQ. V lost 3 bases to trimming and J lost 1 base, with 12 bases between them. The CDR3 spells CASSWDNPGTDTQYF. The CDR3 DNA is TGCGCCAGCAGCTGGGACAATCCGGGCACAGATACGCAGTATTTT. Combining the CDR3 with reference TRBV5-1 and TRBJ2-3 gives the whole variable domain KAGVTQTPRYLIKTRGQQVTLSCSPISGHRSVSWYQQTPGQGLQFLFEYFSETQRNKGNFPGRFSGRQFSNSRSEMNVSTLELGDSALYLCASSWDNPGTDTQYFGPGTRLTVL.

The chain links TRBV7-3 to TRBJ2-1; the match to TRBD2 covers 9 bases. The CDR3 totals 17 residues. Germline CDR1 is SGHTA and CDR2 is FQGTGA. V gave up 5 bases and J gave up 1 base; unmatched junction bases: 9. The CDR3 spells CASSKGSGRGSYNEQFF. The CDR3 DNA sequence: TGTGCCAGCAGCAAAGGTAGCGGGAGAGGGTCCTACAATGAGCAGTTCTTC.

For the CDR3, the DNA is TGTGCCAGCAGGGTAGCACAGGGAATGGACTATGGCTACACCTTC. This sequence encodes CASRVAQGMDYGYTF. The V call is TRBV12-3 or TRBV12-4, the J call TRBJ1-2, with a weak D call TRBD1 (6 bases). This CDR3 comprises 15 residues. The germline V and J ends were trimmed by 6 bases and 3 bases, with 17 bases remaining between them.

The chain is built from TRBV4-3 and TRBJ2-3; possibly TRBD2 for D (6 bases). Germline CDR1 and CDR2: LGHNA and YSLEER. With 4 bases removed from V and 2 bases from J, the gap between germline ends came to 16 bases. CDR3 length equals 16 residues. This chain's CDR3 is CASSPGLRKNTDTQYF. The CDR3, as DNA: TGCGCCAGCAGCCCGGGACTCCGAAAGAACACAGATACGCAGTATTTT.

The V gene is TRBV20-1, the J gene TRBJ2-5; 9 bases fit TRBD1. CDR3 length: 16 residues. In germline, CDR1 is DFQATT, CDR2 SNEGSKA (reference sequence). Trimming cost V 5 bases and J 7 bases; bases outside gene matches: 17. CDR3 region: CSAPARRTGEVGTQYF. The CDR3, as DNA: TGCAGTGCTCCCGCCCGTCGGACAGGGGAGGTTGGGACCCAGTACTTC.

The rearrangement joins TRBV19 to TRBJ1-5; 9 bases line up with TRBD1. CDR3 length: 19 residues. Germline V CDR1 and CDR2: LNHDA, SQIVND (reference sequence). V dropped 10 bases and J dropped 2; count of bases not matched to a gene: 21. The CDR3 reads CANRTNRDRARVGNQPQHF. The CDR3 DNA sequence: TGTGCCAACCGTACTAACCGGGACAGGGCTCGAGTCGGCAATCAGCCCCAGCATTTT.